This TCR beta chain was documented in a study of CD8+ T cells in alopecia areata. Trimming removed 5 bases from V and 0 bases from J, with 14 bases in between. CDR3 length equals 16 residues. Germline assignment: CDR1 SGHTA and CDR2 FQGNSA. Following extraction, RNA underwent reverse transcription to cDNA, which served as the sequencing template. Assay: immunoSEQ multiplex PCR; the TCRdb copy retains only in-frame clones and omits some. The sample has roughly 210,000 clones; 40% to 45% are singletons. The treatment: oral pan-JAK inhibitor, 5-10 mg twice daily. This receptor was obtained from a human donor with alopecia areata. The V and J genes are TRBV7-2 and TRBJ2-4; D is tentatively TRBD1 or TRBD2 (5 bases each). Sequences were derived from CD4+ T cells sorted from blood, sampled at approximately week 36, from a patient treated with tofacitinib. CDR3 protein: CASSPGPSLAKNIQYF. The CDR3 DNA reads as TGTGCCAGCAGCCCGGGGCCCAGTTTAGCCAAAAACATTCAGTACTTC. Full variable domain (missing parts from reference TRBV7-2 and TRBJ2-4): GAGVSQSPSNKVTEKGKDVELRCDPISGHTALYWYRQSLGQGLEFLIYFQGNSAPDKSGLPSDRFSAERTGGSVSTLTIQRTQQEDSAVYLCASSPGPSLAKNIQYFGAGTRLSVL.